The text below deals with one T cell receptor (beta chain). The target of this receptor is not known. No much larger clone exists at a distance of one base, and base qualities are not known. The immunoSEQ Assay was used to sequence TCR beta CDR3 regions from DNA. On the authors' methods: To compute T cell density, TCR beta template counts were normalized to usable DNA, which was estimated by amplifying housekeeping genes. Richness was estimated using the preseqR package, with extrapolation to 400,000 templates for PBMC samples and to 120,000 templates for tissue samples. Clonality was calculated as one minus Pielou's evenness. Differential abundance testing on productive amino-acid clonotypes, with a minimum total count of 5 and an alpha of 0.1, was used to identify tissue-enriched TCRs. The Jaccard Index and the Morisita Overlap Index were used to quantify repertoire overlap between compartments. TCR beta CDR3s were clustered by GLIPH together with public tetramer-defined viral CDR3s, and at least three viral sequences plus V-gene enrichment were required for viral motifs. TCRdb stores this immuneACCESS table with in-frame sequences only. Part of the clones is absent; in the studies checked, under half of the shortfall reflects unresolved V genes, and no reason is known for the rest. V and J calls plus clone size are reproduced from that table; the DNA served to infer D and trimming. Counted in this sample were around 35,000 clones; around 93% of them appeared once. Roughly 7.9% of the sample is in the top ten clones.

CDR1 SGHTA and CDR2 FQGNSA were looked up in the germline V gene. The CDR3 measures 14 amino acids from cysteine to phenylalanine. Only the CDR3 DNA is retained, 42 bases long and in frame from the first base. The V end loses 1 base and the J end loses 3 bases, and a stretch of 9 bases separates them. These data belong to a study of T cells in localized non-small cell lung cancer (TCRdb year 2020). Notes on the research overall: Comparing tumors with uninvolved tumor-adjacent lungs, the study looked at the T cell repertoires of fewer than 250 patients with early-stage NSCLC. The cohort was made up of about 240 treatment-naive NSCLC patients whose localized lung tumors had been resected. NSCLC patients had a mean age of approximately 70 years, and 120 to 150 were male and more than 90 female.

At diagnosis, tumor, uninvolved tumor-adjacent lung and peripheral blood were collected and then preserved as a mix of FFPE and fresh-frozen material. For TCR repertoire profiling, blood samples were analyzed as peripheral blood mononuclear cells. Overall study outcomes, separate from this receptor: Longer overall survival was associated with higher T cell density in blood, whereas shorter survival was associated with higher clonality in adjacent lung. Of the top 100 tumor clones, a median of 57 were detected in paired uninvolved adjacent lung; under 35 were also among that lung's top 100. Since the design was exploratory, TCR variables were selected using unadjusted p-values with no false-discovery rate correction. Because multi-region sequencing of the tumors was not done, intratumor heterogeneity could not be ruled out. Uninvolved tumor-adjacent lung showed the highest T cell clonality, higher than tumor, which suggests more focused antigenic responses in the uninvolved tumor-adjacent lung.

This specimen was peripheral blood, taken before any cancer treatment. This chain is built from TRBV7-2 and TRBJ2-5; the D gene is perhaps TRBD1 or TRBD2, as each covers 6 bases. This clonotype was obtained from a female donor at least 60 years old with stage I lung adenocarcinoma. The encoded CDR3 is CASSLEGGKETQYF. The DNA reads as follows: TGTGCCAGCAGCTTAGAAGGGGGGAAAGAGACCCAGTACTTC. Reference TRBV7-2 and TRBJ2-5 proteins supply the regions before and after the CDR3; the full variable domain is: GAGVSQSPSNKVTEKGKDVELRCDPISGHTALYWYRQSLGQGLEFLIYFQGNSAPDKSGLPSDRFSAERTGGSVSTLTIQRTQQEDSAVYLCASSLEGGKETQYFGPGTRLLVL.